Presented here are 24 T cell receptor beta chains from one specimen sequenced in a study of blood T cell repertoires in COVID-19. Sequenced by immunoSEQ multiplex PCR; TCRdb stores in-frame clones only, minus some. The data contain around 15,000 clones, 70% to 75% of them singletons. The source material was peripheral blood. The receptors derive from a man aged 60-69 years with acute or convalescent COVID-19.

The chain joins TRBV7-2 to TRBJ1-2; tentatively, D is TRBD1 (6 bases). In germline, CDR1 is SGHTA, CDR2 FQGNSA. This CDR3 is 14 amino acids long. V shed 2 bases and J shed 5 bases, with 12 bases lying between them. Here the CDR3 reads CASSLSGQLYGYTF. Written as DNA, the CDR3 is TGTGCCAGCAGCTTATCCGGACAGCTGTATGGCTACACCTTC.

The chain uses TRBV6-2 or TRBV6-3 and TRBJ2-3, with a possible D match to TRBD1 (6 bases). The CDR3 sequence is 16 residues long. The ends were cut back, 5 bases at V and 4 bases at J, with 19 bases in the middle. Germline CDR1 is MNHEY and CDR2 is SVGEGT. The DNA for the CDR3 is TGTGCCAGCAGTACTCGGGCCAGGGGTATCGCAGATACGCAGTATTTT. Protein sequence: CASSTRARGIADTQYF.

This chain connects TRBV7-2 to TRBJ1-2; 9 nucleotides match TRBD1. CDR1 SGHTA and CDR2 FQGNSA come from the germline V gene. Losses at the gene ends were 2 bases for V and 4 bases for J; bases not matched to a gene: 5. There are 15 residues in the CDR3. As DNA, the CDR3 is TGTGCCAGCAGCTTATCGGGACAGGGTGGCTATGGCTACACCTTC. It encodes CASSLSGQGGYGYTF.

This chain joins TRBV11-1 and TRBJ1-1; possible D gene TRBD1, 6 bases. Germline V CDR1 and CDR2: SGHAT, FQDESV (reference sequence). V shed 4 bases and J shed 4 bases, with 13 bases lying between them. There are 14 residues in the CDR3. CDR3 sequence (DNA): TGTGCCAGCAGCTACAACAGGGTCGGCACTGAAGCTTTCTTT. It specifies CASSYNRVGTEAFF.

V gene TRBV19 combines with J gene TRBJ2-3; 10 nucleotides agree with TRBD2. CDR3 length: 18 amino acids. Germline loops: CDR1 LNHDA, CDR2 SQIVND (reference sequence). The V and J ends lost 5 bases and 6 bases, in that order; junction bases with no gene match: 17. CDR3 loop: CASSVIISTSGWSDTQYF. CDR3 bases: TGTGCCAGTAGTGTCATTATCTCGACTAGCGGGTGGTCGGATACGCAGTATTTT.

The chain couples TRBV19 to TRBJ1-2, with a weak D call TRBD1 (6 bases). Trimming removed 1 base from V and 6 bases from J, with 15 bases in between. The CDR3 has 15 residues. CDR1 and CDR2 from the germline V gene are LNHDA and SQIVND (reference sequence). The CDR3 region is CASSIVGQTLHGYTF. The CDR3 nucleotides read TGTGCCAGTAGTATAGTCGGACAGACCCTGCATGGCTACACCTTC.

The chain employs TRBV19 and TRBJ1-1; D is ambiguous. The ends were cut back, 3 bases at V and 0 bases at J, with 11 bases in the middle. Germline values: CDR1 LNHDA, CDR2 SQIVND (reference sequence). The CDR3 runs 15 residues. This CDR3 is CASSIGDRMNTEAFF. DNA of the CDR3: TGTGCCAGTAGTATTGGAGACCGGATGAACACTGAAGCTTTCTTT.

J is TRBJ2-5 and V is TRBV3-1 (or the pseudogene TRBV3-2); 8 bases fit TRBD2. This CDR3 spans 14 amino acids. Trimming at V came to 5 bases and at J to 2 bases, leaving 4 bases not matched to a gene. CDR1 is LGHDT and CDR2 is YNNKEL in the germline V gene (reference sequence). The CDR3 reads CASSIRGGQETQYF. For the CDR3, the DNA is TGTGCCAGCAGCATACGGGGGGGGCAAGAGACCCAGTACTTC.

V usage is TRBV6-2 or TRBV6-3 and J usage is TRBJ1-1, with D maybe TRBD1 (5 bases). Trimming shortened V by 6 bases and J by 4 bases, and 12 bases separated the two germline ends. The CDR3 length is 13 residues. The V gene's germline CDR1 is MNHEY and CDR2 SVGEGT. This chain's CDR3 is CASSRPGPTEAFF. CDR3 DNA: TGTGCCAGCAGCCGCCCAGGGCCCACTGAAGCTTTCTTT.

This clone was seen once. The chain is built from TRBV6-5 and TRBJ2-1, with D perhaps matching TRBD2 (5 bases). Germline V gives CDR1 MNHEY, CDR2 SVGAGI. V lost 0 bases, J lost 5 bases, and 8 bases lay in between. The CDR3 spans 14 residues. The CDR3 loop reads CASSYSLGDNEQFF. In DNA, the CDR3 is TGTGCCAGCAGTTACTCGCTGGGAGACAATGAGCAGTTCTTC.

The CDR3 sequence is CASGPRTGAEDGYTF. The CDR3 DNA is TGTGCTAGTGGCCCTAGGACAGGGGCAGAAGATGGCTACACCTTC. V is TRBV12-5 and J is TRBJ1-2; 9 nucleotides align to TRBD1. CDR1 and CDR2 (germline): LGHNT, FRNRAP. The CDR3 runs to 15 residues. Losses at the gene ends were 6 bases for V and 6 bases for J; bases not matched to a gene: 11.

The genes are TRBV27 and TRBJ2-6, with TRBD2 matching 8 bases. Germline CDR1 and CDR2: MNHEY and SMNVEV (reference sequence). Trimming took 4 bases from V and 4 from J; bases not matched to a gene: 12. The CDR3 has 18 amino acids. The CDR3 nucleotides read TGTGCCAGCAGTTCCGGGGTAGCGGGGTTTTCCGGGGCCAACGTCCTGACTTTC. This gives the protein CASSSGVAGFSGANVLTF.

The CDR3 loop reads CAISFGQALYGYTF. In nucleotides, the CDR3 is TGTGCCATCAGTTTCGGACAGGCCCTCTATGGCTACACCTTC. The chain employs TRBV10-3 and TRBJ1-2, with 7 bases aligning to TRBD1. CDR3 length: 14 amino acids. J was trimmed by 4 bases and V by 5 bases; bases with no gene match: 7. Germline V gene sequence: CDR1 ENHRY, CDR2 SYGVKD.

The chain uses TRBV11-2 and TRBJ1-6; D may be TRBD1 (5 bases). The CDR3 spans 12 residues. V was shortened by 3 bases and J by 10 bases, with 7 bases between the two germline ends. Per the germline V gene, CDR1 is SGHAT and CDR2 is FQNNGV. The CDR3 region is CASSLGLSPLHF. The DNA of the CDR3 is TGTGCCAGCAGCTTGGGGCTCTCACCCCTCCACTTT.

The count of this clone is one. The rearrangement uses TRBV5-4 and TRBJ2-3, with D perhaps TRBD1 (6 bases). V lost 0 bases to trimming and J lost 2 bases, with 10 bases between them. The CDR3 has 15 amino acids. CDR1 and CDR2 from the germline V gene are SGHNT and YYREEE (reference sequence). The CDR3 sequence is CASSLDRVVTDTQYF. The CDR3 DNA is TGTGCCAGCAGCTTGGACAGGGTAGTCACAGATACGCAGTATTTT.

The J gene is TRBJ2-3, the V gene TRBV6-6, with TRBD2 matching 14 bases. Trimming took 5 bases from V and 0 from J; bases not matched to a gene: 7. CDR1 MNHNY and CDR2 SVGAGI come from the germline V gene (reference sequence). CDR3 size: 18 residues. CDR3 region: CASSRSRTSGGSTDTQYF. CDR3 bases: TGTGCCAGCAGTCGATCGAGGACTAGCGGGGGGAGCACAGATACGCAGTATTTT.

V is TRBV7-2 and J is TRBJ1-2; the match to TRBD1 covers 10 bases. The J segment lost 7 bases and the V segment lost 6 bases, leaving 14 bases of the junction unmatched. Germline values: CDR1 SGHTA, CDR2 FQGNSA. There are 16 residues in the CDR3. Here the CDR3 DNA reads TGTGCCAGCAGACAAAACGCCGGGACAGGGGAAGTTGGCTACACCTTC. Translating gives CASRQNAGTGEVGYTF.

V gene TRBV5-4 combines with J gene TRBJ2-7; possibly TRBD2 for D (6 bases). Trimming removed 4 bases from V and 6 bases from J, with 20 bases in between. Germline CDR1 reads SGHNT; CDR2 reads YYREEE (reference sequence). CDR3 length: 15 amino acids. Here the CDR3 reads CASSPTGGVPGEQYF. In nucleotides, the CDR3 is TGTGCCAGCAGCCCCACGGGCGGGGTTCCGGGCGAGCAGTACTTC.

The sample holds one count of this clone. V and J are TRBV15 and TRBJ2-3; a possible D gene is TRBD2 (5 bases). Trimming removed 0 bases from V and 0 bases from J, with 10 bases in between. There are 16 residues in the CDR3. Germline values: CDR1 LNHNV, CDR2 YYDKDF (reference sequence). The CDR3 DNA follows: TGTGCCACCAGCAGAGACGCGGGCCGTAGCACAGATACGCAGTATTTT. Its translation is CATSRDAGRSTDTQYF.

As DNA, the CDR3 is TGTGCCAGCAGTGTCGGACTAGCGGGGCGCAATGAGCAGTTCTTC. Translation gives CASSVGLAGRNEQFF. The chain links TRBV2 to TRBJ2-1; TRBD2 agrees at 12 bases. The V gene's germline CDR1 is SNHLY and CDR2 FYNNEI. The J segment lost 6 bases and the V segment lost 4 bases, leaving 4 bases of the junction unmatched. The CDR3 runs 15 residues.

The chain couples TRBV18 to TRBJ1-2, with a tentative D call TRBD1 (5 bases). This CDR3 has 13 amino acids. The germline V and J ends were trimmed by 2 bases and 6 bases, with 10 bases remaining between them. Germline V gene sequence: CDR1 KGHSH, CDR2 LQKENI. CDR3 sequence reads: CASSPVGGDGYTF. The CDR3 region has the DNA TGTGCCAGCTCACCAGTCGGGGGGGATGGCTACACCTTC.

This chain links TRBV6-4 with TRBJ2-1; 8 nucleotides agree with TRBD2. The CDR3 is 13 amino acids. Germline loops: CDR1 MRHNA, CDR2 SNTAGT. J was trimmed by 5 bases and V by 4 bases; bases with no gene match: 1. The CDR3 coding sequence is TGTGCCAGCAGTGCGGGGGGGCACAATGAGCAGTTCTTC. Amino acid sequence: CASSAGGHNEQFF.

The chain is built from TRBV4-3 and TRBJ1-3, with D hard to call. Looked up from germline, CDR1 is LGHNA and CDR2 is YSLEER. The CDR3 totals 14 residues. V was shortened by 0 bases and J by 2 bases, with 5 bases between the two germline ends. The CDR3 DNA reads TGCGCCAGCAGCCAAGATACAGCTGGAAACACCATATATTTT. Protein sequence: CASSQDTAGNTIYF.

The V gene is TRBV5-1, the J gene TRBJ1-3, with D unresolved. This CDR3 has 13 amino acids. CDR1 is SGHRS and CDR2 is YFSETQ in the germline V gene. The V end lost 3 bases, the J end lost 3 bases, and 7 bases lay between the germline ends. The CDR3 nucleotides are TGCGCCAGCAGCTCGGAGGTTGGAAACACCATATATTTT. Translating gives CASSSEVGNTIYF.